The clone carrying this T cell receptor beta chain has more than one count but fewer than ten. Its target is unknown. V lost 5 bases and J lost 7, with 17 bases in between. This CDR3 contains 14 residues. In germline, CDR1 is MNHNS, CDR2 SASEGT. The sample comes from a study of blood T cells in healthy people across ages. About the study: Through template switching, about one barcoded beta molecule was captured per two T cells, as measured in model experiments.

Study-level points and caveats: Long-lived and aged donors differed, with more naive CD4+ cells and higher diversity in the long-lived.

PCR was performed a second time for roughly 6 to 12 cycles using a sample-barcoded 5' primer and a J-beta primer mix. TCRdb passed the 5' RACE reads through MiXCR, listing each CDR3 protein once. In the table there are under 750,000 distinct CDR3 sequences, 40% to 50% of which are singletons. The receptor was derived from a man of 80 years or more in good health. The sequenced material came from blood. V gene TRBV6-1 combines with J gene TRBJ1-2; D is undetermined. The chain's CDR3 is CASSFRAVDAGYTF. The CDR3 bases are TGTGCCAGCAGTTTCCGGGCCGTCGACGCTGGCTACACCTTC.